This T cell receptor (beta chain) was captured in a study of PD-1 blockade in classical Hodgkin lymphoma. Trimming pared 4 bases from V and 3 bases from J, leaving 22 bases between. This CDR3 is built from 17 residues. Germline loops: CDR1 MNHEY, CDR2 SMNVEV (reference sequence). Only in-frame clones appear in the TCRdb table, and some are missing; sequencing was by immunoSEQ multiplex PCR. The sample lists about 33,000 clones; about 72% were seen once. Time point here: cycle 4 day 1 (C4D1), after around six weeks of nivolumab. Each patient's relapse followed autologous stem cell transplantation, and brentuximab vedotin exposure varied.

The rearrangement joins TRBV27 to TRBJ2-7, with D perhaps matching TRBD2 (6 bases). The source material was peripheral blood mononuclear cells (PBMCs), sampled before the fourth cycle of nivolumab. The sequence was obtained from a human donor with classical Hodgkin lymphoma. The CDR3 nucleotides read TGTGCCAGCAGTTGGATACGAGGGACCCCGGGAGACTACGAGCAGTACTTC. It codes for CASSWIRGTPGDYEQYF.